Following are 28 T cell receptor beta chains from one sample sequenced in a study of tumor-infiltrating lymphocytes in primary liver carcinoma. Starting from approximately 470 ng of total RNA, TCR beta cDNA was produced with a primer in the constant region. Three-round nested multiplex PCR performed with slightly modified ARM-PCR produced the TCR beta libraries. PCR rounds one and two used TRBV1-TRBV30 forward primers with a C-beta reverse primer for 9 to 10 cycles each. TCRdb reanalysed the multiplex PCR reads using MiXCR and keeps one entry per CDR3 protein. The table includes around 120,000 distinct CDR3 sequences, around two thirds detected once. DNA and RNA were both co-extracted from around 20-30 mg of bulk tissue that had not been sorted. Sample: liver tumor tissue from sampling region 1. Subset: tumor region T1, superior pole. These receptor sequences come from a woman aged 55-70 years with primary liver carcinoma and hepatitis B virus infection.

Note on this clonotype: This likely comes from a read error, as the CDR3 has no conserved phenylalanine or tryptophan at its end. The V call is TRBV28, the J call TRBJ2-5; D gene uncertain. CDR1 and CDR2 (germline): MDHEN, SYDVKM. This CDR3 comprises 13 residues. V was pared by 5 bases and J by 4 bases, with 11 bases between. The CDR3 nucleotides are TGTGCCAGCAGTCTACCGTCCGGAGAGACCCAGTACTAC. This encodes CASSLPSGETQYY.

The CDR3, as DNA: TGTGCCAGCAGCTACCCGGGGCCCAGGGATGAGCAGTTCTTC. Translating gives CASSYPGPRDEQFF. V and J are TRBV5-6 and TRBJ2-1, with D tentatively TRBD1 or TRBD2 (5 bases each). V was trimmed by 3 bases and J by 8 bases, leaving 15 bases between them. From germline, CDR1 is SGHDT and CDR2 YYEEEE. This CDR3 has 14 residues.

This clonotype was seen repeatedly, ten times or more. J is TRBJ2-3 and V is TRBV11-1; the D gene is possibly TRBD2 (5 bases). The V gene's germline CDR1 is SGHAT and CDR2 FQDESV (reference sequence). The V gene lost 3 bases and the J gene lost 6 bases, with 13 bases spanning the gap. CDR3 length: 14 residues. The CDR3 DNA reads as TGTGCCAGCAGCTTCATGGTAGCGAGTGATACGCAGTATTTT. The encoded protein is CASSFMVASDTQYF.

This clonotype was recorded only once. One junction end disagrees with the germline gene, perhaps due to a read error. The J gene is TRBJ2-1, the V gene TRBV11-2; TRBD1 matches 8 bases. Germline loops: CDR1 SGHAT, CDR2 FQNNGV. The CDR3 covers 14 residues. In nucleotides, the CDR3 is TGTGCCAGCAGCTTAGGGACAGGGCGCAATGGGCAGTTCTTC. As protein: CASSLGTGRNGQFF.

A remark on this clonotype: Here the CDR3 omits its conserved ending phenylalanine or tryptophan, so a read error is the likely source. The CDR3 region has the DNA TGTGCCAGCAGCAAGGGGAGTGTCGGGGAGGAGACCCAGTACGTC. The encoded protein is CASSKGSVGEETQYV. The V call is TRBV7-9, the J call TRBJ2-5, with D possibly called TRBD1 or TRBD2 (5 bases each). Trimming removed 5 bases from V and 5 bases from J, with 18 bases in between. The germline gives CDR1 SEHNR, CDR2 FQNEAQ (reference sequence). CDR3 size: 15 residues.

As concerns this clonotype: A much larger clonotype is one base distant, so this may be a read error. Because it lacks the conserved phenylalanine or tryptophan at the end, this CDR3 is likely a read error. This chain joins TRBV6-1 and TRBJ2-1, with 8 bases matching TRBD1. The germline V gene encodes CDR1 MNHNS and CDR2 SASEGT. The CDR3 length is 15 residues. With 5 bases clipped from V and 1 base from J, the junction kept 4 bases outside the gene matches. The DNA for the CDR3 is TGTGCCAGCAGTAAAGGGACAGGTTCCTACAATGAGCAGTTCTTA. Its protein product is CASSKGTGSYNEQFL.

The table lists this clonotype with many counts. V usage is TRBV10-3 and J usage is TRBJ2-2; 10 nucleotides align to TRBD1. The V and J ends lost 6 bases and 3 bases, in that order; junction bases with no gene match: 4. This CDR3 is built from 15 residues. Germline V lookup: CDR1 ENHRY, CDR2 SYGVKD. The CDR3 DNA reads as TGTGCCATCAGGGACAGGGGGAAGGACACCGGGGAGCTGTTTTTT. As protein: CAIRDRGKDTGELFF.

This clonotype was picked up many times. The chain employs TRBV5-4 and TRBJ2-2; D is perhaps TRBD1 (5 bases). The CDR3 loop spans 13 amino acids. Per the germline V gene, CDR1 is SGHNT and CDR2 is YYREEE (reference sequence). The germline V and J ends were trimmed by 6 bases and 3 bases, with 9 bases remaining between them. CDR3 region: CASTGYHTGELFF. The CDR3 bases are TGTGCCAGCACAGGGTACCACACCGGGGAGCTGTTTTTT.

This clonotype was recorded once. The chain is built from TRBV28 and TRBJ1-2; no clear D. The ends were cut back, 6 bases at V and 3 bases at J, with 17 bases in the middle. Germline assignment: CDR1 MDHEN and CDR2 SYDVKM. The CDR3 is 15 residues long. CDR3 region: CASSYPLLTHYGYTF. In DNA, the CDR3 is TGTGCCAGCAGCTACCCCCTGCTCACCCACTATGGCTACACCTTC.

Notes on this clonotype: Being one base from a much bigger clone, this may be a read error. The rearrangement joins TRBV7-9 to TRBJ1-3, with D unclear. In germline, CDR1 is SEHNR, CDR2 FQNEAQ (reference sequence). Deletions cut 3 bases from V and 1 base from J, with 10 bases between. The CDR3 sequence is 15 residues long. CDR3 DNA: TGTGCCAGCAGCTTGTGTAGAGGGTCTGGAAACACCATATATTTT. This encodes CASSLCRGSGNTIYF.

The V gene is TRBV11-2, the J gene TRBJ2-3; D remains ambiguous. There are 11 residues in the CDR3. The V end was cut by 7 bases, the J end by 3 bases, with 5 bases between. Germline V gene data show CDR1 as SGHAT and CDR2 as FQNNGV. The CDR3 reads CASNQTDTQYF. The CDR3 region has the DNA TGTGCCAGCAATCAGACAGATACGCAGTATTTT.

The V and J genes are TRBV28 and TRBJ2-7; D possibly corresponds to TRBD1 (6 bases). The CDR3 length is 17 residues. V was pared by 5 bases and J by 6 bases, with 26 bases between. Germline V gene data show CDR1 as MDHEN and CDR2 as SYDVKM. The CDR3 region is CASSPRGLATGLGEQYF. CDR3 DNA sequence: TGTGCCAGCAGTCCGAGGGGGTTAGCGACGGGCCTCGGCGAGCAGTACTTC.

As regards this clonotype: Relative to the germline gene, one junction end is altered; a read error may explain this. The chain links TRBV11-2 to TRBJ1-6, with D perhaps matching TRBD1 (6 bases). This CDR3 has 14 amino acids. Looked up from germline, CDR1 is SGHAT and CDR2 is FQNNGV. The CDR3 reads CASSLLGADSPLYF. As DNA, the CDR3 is TGTGCCAGCAGCCTACTGGGGGCGGATTCACCCCTCTACTTT.

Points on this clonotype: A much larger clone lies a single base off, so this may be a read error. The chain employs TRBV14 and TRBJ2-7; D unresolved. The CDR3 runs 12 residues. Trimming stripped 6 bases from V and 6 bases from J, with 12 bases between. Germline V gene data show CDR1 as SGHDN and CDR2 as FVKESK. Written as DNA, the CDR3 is TGTGCCAGCAGGACGAACTTTGGCGAGCAGTACTTC. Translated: CASRTNFGEQYF.

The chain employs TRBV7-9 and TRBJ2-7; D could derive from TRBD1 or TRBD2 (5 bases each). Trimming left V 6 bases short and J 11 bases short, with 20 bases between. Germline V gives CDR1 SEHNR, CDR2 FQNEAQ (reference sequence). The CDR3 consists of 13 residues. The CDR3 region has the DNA TGTGCCAGCAGTCCCCGACAGCTACGGGGCAAGTACTTC. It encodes CASSPRQLRGKYF.

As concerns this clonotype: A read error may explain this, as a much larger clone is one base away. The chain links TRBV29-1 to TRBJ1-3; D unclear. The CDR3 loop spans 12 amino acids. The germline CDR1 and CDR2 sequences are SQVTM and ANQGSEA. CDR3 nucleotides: TGCAGCGCCCGGACGGCTGGAGACACCATATATTTT. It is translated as CSARTAGDTIYF. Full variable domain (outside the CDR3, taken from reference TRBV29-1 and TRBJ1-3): SAVISQKPSRDICQRGTSLTIQCQVDSQVTMMFWYRQQPGQSLTLIATANQGSEATYESGFVIDKFPISRPNLTFSTLTVSNMSPEDSSIYLCSARTAGDTIYFGEGSWLTVV.

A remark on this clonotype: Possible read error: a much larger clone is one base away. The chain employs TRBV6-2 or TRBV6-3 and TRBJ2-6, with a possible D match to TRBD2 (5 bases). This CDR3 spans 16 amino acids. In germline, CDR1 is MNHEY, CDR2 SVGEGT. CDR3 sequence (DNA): TGTACCAGCAGTTACCTCGGGGACTCTGGGGCCAACGTCCTGACTTTC. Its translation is CTSSYLGDSGANVLTF.

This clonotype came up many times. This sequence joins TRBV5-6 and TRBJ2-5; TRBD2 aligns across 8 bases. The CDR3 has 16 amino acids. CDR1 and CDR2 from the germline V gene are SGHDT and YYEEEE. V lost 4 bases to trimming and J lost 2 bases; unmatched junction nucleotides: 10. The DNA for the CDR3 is TGTGCCAGCAGCCAACGACTAGCGACCCTACAAGAGACCCAGTACTTC. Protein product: CASSQRLATLQETQYF.

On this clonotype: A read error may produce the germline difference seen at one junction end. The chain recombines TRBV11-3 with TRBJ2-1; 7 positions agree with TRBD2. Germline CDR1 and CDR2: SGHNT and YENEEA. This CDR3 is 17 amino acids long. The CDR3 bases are TGTGCCAGTAGCTTAGGTCGGGGGGAGTGGGGTGCCGATGCGCAGTTCTTC. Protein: CASSLGRGEWGADAQFF.

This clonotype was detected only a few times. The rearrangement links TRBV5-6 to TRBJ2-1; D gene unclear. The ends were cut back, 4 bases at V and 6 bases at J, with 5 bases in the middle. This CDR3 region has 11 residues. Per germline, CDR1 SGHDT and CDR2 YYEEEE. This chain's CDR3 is CASSDCNEQFF. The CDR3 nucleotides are TGTGCCAGCAGCGACTGCAATGAGCAGTTCTTC.

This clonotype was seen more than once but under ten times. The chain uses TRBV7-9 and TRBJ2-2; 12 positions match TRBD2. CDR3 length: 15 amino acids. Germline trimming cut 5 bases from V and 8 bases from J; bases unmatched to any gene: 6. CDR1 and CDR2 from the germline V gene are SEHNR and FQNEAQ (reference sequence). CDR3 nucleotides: TGTGCCAGCAGCCCCGGACTAGCGGGAACTGGGGAGCTGTTTTTT. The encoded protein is CASSPGLAGTGELFF.

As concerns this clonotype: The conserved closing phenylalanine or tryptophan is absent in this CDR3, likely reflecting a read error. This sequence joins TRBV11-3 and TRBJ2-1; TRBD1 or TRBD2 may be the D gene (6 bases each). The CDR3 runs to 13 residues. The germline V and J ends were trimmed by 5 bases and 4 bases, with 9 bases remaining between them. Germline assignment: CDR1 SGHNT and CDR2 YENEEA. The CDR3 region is CASSGGGYNEQFL. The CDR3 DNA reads TGTGCCAGCAGCGGAGGGGGTTACAATGAGCAGTTCCTC.

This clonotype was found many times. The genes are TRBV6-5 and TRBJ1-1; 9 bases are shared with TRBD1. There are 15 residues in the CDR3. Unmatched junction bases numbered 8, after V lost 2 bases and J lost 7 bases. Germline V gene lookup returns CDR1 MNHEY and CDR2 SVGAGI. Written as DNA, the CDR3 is TGTGCCAGCAGTTACGTCGGGACAGGGCGCCTTGAAGCTTTCTTT. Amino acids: CASSYVGTGRLEAFF.

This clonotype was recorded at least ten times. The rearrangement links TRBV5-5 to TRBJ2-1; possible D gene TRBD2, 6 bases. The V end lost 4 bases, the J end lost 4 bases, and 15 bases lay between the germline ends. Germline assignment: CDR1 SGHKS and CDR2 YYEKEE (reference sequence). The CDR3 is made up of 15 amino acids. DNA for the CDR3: TGTGCCAGCAGCCCCGCGGCTAGCGCATACAATGAGCAGTTCTTC. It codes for CASSPAASAYNEQFF.

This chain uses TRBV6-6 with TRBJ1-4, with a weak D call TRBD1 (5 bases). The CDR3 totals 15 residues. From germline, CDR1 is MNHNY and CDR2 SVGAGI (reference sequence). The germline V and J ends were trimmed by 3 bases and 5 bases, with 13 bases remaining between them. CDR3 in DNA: TGTGCCAGCAGTTATATGGGGGTCTCGAATGAAAAACTGTTTTTT. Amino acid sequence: CASSYMGVSNEKLFF.

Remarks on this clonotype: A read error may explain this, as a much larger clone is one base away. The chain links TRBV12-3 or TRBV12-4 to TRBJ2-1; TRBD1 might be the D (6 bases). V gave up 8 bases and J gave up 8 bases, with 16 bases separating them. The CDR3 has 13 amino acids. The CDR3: CASGLGGEDEQFF. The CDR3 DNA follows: TGTGCCAGCGGGCTAGGGGGAGAAGATGAGCAGTTCTTC.

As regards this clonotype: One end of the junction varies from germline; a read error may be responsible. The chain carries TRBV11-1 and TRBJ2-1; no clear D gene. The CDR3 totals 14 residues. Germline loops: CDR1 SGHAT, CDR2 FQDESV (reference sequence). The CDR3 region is CAGSLVSGYNGQFF. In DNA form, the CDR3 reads TGTGCCGGCAGCTTAGTTTCAGGTTACAATGGGCAGTTCTTC.

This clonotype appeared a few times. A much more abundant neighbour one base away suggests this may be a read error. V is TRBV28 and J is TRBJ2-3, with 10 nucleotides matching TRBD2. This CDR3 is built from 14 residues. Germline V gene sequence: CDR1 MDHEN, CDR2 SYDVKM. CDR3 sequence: CVSKLAGITDTQYF. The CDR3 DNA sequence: TGTGTCAGCAAACTAGCGGGAATCACAGATACGCAGTATTTT.